The 27 T cell receptor beta chains reported below all come from one sample, sequenced in a study of blood T cell dynamics during melanoma immunotherapy. Time point here: week 3, after first cycle of checkpoint inhibitor. TCRdb's copy holds only in-frame clones and misses some; the assay was immunoSEQ multiplex PCR. There are 7,000 to 8,500 clones in the sample; about 88% occur only once, and roughly 2.1% lies in the top ten. The material was blood, obtained from a patient treated with checkpoint blockade. These receptors were taken from a human donor with melanoma.

V gene TRBV2 combines with J gene TRBJ1-2, with D uncertain. V was pared by 0 bases and J by 5 bases, with 7 bases between. The CDR3 runs 13 residues. Germline V gives CDR1 SNHLY, CDR2 FYNNEI. CDR3 in amino acids: CASSEAVTYGYTF. Written as DNA, the CDR3 is TGTGCCAGCAGTGAAGCGGTCACTTATGGCTACACCTTC.

This clone was found once. The chain recombines TRBV29-1 with TRBJ1-5; TRBD1 matches at 7 bases. CDR1 and CDR2 from the germline V gene are SQVTM and ANQGSEA. The CDR3 extends over 19 amino acids. V shed 4 bases, J shed 0 bases, and the junction held 18 bases outside the gene matches. Written as DNA, the CDR3 is TGCAGCGTTGGCAAGGGGTTACAGGGGCCCCCGTATAGCAATCAGCCCCAGCATTTT. Translating gives CSVGKGLQGPPYSNQPQHF.

The rearrangement joins TRBV6-5 to TRBJ1-1; D is undetermined. V was clipped by 8 bases and J by 2 bases, with 12 bases between them. In germline, CDR1 is MNHEY, CDR2 SVGAGI. CDR3 length equals 13 residues. The CDR3 nucleotides are TGTGCCAGCTTTAATAGTGGTAACACTGAAGCTTTCTTT. The encoded protein is CASFNSGNTEAFF.

The chain uses TRBV7-9 and TRBJ2-7, with D maybe TRBD1 (5 bases). V was trimmed by 3 bases and J by 4 bases, leaving 16 bases between them. Germline values: CDR1 SEHNR, CDR2 FQNEAQ (reference sequence). There are 15 residues in the CDR3. As DNA, the CDR3 is TGTGCCAGCAGCTTTAGCCCCACAGGTTCTTACGAGCAGTACTTC. Amino acids: CASSFSPTGSYEQYF.

CDR3 protein: CAWSVSGGGAIYGYTF. The CDR3 nucleotides read TGTGCCTGGAGTGTCTCCGGCGGAGGGGCCATCTATGGCTACACCTTC. The chain uses TRBV30 and TRBJ1-2, with D possibly being TRBD1 (5 bases). Germline V lookup: CDR1 GTSNPN, CDR2 SVGIG (reference sequence). This CDR3 has 16 residues. V shed 0 bases and J shed 4 bases, with 18 bases lying between them.

This clone was seen a few times. The chain recombines TRBV5-8 with TRBJ1-5, with TRBD1 matching over 11 bases. CDR1 is SGHTS and CDR2 is YDEGEE in the germline V gene. Unmatched junction bases numbered 8, after V lost 5 bases and J lost 7 bases. The CDR3 runs to 15 residues. This CDR3 is CASSWGQGVYQPQHF. The CDR3 nucleotides read TGTGCCAGCAGTTGGGGACAGGGGGTTTACCAGCCCCAGCATTTT.

V and J are TRBV6-5 and TRBJ2-7; D remains unclear. This CDR3 region has 11 residues. CDR1 is MNHEY and CDR2 is SVGAGI in the germline V gene. Trimming stripped 9 bases from V and 3 bases from J, with 9 bases between. CDR3 residues: CASSMGYEQYF. In DNA form, the CDR3 reads TGTGCCAGTTCAATGGGCTACGAGCAGTACTTC.

The chain uses TRBV6-5 and TRBJ2-7, with D possibly TRBD1 on 5 matching bases. Trimming left V 5 bases short and J 0 bases short, with 11 bases between. The CDR3 covers 14 residues. In germline, CDR1 is MNHEY, CDR2 SVGAGI. The CDR3 region has the DNA TGTGCCAGCAGTACACAGGAGCCCTCCTACGAGCAGTACTTC. Translating it yields CASSTQEPSYEQYF.

This rearrangement joins TRBV7-2 to TRBJ1-2; D uncertain. V shed 5 bases and J shed 12 bases, with 22 bases lying between them. The CDR3 spans 14 residues. In germline, CDR1 is SGHTA, CDR2 FQGNSA. The CDR3 protein is CASSVPLGLIANTF. For the CDR3, the DNA is TGTGCCAGCAGCGTCCCTTTGGGTCTCATTGCCAACACCTTC.

This clone is a singleton in its sample. The chain recombines TRBV7-2 with TRBJ1-1, with 7 bases aligning to TRBD1. The CDR3 contains 13 residues. The junction had 7 bases not matched to a gene; V was cut back by 4 bases and J by 8 bases. Germline CDR1 SGHTA, CDR2 FQGNSA. This CDR3 reads CASSSGGRGEAFF. In nucleotides, the CDR3 is TGTGCCAGCAGCTCAGGGGGTAGGGGCGAAGCTTTCTTT.

CDR3 sequence reads: CASSAQIDPEAFF. CDR3 DNA sequence: TGTGCCAGCAGCGCTCAAATTGATCCTGAAGCTTTCTTT. V usage is TRBV9 and J usage is TRBJ1-1, with D hard to call. The V end lost 3 bases, the J end lost 6 bases, and 12 bases lay between the germline ends. Per the germline V gene, CDR1 is SGDLS and CDR2 is YYNGEE. CDR3 length: 13 amino acids.

The CDR3 is CASSSQGVANEKLFF. The DNA of the CDR3 is TGTGCCAGCAGTTCGCAGGGAGTAGCTAATGAAAAACTGTTTTTT. V gene TRBV25-1 combines with J gene TRBJ1-4; possibly TRBD1 for D (5 bases). This CDR3 contains 15 residues. V was clipped by 5 bases and J by 3 bases, with 13 bases between them. Germline CDR1 is MGHDK and CDR2 is SYGVNS.

This chain joins TRBV4-1 and TRBJ2-7, with 12 bases aligning to TRBD2. This CDR3 has 16 residues. Germline V gene lookup returns CDR1 MGHRA and CDR2 YSYEKL. V dropped 3 bases and J dropped 1; count of bases not matched to a gene: 4. The CDR3 nucleotides are TGCGCCAGCAGCCAGAGGACTAGCGGGGATTCCTACGAGCAGTACTTC. It is translated as CASSQRTSGDSYEQYF.

The sample holds one count of this clone. The V gene is TRBV9, the J gene TRBJ2-7, with TRBD1 matching 8 bases. The CDR3 is made up of 15 amino acids. Germline V gives CDR1 SGDLS, CDR2 YYNGEE. The V gene end was trimmed by 0 bases and the J gene end by 6 bases; junction bases not matched to a gene: 8. The CDR3 coding sequence is TGTGCCAGCAGCGTAGCCCCGGACAGGGTAGGCGAGCAGTACTTC. It specifies CASSVAPDRVGEQYF.

This chain connects TRBV7-9 to TRBJ1-4; D possibly corresponds to TRBD1 (6 bases). Trimming removed 11 bases from V and 5 bases from J, with 12 bases in between. CDR1 SEHNR and CDR2 FQNEAQ come from the germline V gene (reference sequence). This CDR3 is built from 12 residues. The CDR3 DNA sequence: TGTGCCGCGAGGGGGAACAATGAAAAACTGTTTTTT. Translated: CAARGNNEKLFF.

The CDR3 DNA sequence: TGCGCCAGCAGCCCGGACCGTTCCCACCAGCCCCAGCATTTT. This sequence encodes CASSPDRSHQPQHF. The genes are TRBV5-1 and TRBJ1-5; the D is unclear. Germline CDR1 and CDR2: SGHRS and YFSETQ. The CDR3 extends over 14 amino acids. Trimming removed 4 bases at V and 7 bases at J, with 15 bases between.

In DNA form, the CDR3 reads TGCAGCGTTGAGGCGAGGGTAGTAGGCTCTGGGGCCAACGTCCTGACTTTC. It yields the protein CSVEARVVGSGANVLTF. V usage is TRBV29-1 and J usage is TRBJ2-6; TRBD2 might be the D (5 bases). The CDR3 has 17 residues. Trimming removed 3 bases from V and 0 bases from J, with 15 bases in between. The germline V gene has CDR1 SQVTM and CDR2 ANQGSEA.

The chain is built from TRBV10-1 and TRBJ2-3; TRBD1 or TRBD2 may be the D gene (7 bases each). CDR1 is WNHNN, CDR2 SYGVQD, per germline (reference sequence). The V and J ends lost 6 bases and 4 bases respectively, with 20 bases between them. The CDR3 contains 16 residues. CDR3 protein: CASSSGQGGGPDTQYF. Here the CDR3 DNA reads TGCGCCAGCAGCTCTGGTCAGGGGGGAGGGCCAGATACGCAGTATTTT.

In DNA, the CDR3 is TGTGCCAGCAGCTTGGAGCGCAGGGGTACCTATGGCTACACCTTC. It translates to CASSLERRGTYGYTF. J is TRBJ1-2 and V is TRBV5-8; maybe TRBD1 (6 bases). Germline V CDR1 and CDR2: SGHTS, YDEGEE. The CDR3 covers 15 residues. The germline V and J ends were trimmed by 0 bases and 4 bases, with 13 bases remaining between them.

V and J are TRBV5-1 and TRBJ1-1; D is possibly TRBD1 (6 bases). CDR1 and CDR2 from the germline V gene are SGHRS and YFSETQ. V was shortened by 4 bases and J by 1 base, with 17 bases between the two germline ends. There are 16 residues in the CDR3. The chain's CDR3 is CASSPRGGGSNTEAFF. CDR3 DNA sequence: TGCGCCAGCAGCCCAAGGGGGGGTGGGTCGAACACTGAAGCTTTCTTT.

The rearrangement joins TRBV4-3 to TRBJ1-5; 10 bases fit TRBD1. CDR1 is LGHNA and CDR2 is YSLEER in the germline V gene. V lost 4 bases, J lost 6 bases, and 3 bases stayed unmatched. CDR3 length equals 14 residues. CDR3 sequence: CASSPGTGVQPQHF. As DNA, the CDR3 is TGCGCCAGCAGCCCCGGGACAGGGGTTCAGCCCCAGCATTTT.

The chain employs TRBV4-1 and TRBJ2-1, with TRBD1 matching over 7 bases. The V and J ends lost 1 base and 8 bases, in that order; junction bases with no gene match: 14. Germline CDR1 is MGHRA and CDR2 is YSYEKL. This CDR3 comprises 17 residues. The CDR3 sequence is CASSQAARTGLTDEQFF. CDR3 bases: TGCGCCAGCAGCCAAGCCGCCCGGACAGGACTCACCGATGAGCAGTTCTTC.

This clone is a singleton in its sample. The chain links TRBV19 to TRBJ1-2, with D tentatively TRBD1 (6 bases). The CDR3 consists of 15 residues. In germline, CDR1 is LNHDA, CDR2 SQIVND (reference sequence). V lost 7 bases, J lost 4 bases, and 19 bases lay in between. The CDR3 sequence: CASTRGVNTAYGYTF. DNA for the CDR3: TGTGCCAGTACCAGGGGAGTTAACACGGCCTATGGCTACACCTTC. Based on the CDR3 plus reference TRBV19 and TRBJ1-2, the full variable domain is DGGITQSPKYLFRKEGQNVTLSCEQNLNHDAMYWYRQDPGQGLRLIYYSQIVNDFQKGDIAEGYSVSREKKESFPLTVTSAQKNPTAFYLCASTRGVNTAYGYTFGSGTRLTVV.

The chain carries TRBV6-5 and TRBJ1-3; D unclear. Trimming cost V 2 bases and J 10 bases, with 18 bases left between them. Germline V gene sequence: CDR1 MNHEY, CDR2 SVGAGI. The CDR3 runs 15 residues. DNA for the CDR3: TGTGCCAGCAGTTACGGCCGGGAGCCGCAGACGACCATATATTTT. The encoded protein is CASSYGREPQTTIYF.

This chain joins TRBV6-5 and TRBJ1-3; no firm D call. There are 15 residues in the CDR3. The germline V gene has CDR1 MNHEY and CDR2 SVGAGI. Between the trimmed V and J ends, which lost 5 bases and 0 bases, there was a span of 11 bases. The CDR3 DNA is TGTGCCAGCAGTACGGGTCTTAACTCTGGAAACACCATATATTTT. It yields the protein CASSTGLNSGNTIYF.

This clone was seen more than once but under ten times. This sequence joins TRBV25-1 and TRBJ1-3; D is ambiguous. The germline V and J ends were trimmed by 7 bases and 4 bases, with 5 bases remaining between them. CDR3 length equals 11 residues. From germline, CDR1 is MGHDK and CDR2 SYGVNS. The CDR3 bases are TGTGCCAGCACCGTGGGAAACACCATATATTTT. The encoded protein is CASTVGNTIYF.

This clone was counted a few times. This rearrangement joins TRBV5-1 to TRBJ1-3, with unresolved D. CDR1 and CDR2 from the germline V gene are SGHRS and YFSETQ. The V end was cut by 0 bases, the J end by 0 bases, with 7 bases between. The CDR3 runs to 15 residues. The CDR3 bases are TGCGCCAGCAGCTTGGAGGGAAACTCTGGAAACACCATATATTTT. Protein: CASSLEGNSGNTIYF.